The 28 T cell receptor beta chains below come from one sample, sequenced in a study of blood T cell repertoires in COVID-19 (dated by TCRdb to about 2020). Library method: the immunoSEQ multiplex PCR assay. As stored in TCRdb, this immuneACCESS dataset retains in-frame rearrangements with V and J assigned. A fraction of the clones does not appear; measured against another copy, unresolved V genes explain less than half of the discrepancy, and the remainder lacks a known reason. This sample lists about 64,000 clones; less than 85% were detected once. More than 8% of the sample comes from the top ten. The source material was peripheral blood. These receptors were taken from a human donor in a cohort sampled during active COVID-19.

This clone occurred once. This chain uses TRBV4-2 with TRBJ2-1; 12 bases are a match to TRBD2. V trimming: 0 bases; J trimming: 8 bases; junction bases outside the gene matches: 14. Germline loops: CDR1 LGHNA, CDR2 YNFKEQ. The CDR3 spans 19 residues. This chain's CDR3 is CASSQDLGLAGGKGYEQFF. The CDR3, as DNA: TGTGCCAGCAGCCAAGATCTGGGGCTAGCGGGAGGGAAAGGGTATGAGCAGTTCTTC.

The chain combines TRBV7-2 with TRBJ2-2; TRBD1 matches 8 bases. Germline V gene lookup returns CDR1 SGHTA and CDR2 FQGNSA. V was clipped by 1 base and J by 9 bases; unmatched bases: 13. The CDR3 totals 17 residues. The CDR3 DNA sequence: TGTGCCAGCAGCTTAGGGGTGGGGCAGGGGGCGCACAGGGAGCTGTTTTTT. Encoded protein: CASSLGVGQGAHRELFF.

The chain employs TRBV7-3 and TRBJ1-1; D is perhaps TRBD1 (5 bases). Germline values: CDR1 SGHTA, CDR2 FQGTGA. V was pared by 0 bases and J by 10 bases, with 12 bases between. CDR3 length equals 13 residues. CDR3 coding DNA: TGTGCCAGCAGCTTAACAGGGGTAGATGGAGCTTTCTTT. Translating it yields CASSLTGVDGAFF.

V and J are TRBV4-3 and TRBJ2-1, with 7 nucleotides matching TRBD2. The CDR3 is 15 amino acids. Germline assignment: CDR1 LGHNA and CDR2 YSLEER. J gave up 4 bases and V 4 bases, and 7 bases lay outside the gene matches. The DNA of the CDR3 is TGCGCCAGCAGCCCCCGTGGGGGGGAATACAATGAGCAGTTCTTC. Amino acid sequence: CASSPRGGEYNEQFF.

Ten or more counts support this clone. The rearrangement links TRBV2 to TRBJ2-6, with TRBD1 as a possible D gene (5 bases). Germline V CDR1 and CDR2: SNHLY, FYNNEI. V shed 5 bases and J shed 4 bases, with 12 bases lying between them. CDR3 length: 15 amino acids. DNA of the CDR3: TGTGCCAGCAGTCCACCAGGGTCAGGGGCCAACGTCCTGACTTTC. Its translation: CASSPPGSGANVLTF.

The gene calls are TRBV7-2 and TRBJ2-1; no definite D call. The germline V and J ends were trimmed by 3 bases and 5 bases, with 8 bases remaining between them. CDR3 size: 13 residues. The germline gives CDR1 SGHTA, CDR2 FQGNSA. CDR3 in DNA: TGTGCCAGCAGCTTTTCTCGTAACAATGAGCAGTTCTTC. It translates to CASSFSRNNEQFF.

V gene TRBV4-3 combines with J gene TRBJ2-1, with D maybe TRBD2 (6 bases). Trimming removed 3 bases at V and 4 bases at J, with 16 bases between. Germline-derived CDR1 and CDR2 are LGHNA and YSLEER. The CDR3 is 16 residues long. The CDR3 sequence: CASSQAPHGGYNEQFF. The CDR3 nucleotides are TGCGCCAGCAGCCAGGCCCCGCATGGGGGGTACAATGAGCAGTTCTTC.

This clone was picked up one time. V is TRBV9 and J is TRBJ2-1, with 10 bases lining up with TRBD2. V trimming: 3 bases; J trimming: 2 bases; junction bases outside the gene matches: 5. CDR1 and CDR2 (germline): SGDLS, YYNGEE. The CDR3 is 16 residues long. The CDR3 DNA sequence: TGTGCCAGCAGCGAGAGCGGGAGGGACGCCTACAATGAGCAGTTCTTC. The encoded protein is CASSESGRDAYNEQFF.

CDR3: CASSLTLQGMNIQYF. The CDR3 coding sequence is TGTGCCAGCAGCTTAACTCTGCAGGGTATGAACATTCAGTACTTC. This chain uses TRBV7-2 with TRBJ2-4, with D possibly matching TRBD1 (5 bases). The CDR3 sequence is 15 residues long. CDR1 is SGHTA and CDR2 is FQGNSA in the germline V gene. With 2 bases removed from V and 7 bases from J, the gap between germline ends came to 15 bases.

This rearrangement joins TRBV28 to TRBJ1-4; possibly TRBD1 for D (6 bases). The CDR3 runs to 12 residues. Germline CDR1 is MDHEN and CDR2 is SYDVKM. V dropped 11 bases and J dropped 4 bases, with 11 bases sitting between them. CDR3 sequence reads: CAAGGLNEKLFF. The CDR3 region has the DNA TGTGCCGCTGGGGGCCTTAATGAAAAACTGTTTTTT.

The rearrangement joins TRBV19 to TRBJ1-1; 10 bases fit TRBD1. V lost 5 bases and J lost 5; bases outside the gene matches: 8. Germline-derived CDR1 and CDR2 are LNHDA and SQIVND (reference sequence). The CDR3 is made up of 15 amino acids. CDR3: CASSSTGGATTEAFF. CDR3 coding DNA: TGTGCCAGTAGTTCGACAGGGGGCGCGACGACTGAAGCTTTCTTT.

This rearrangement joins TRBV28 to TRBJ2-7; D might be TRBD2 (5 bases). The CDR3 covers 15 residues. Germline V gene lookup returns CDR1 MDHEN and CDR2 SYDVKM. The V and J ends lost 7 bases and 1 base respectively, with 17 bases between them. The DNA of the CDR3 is TGTGCCAGCACCTCGGGGTCTGGCGGATCCTACGAGCAGTACTTC. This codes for CASTSGSGGSYEQYF.

The CDR3 bases are TGTGCCAGCAGCTCCGGACTAGCGGGGTACTACGAGCAGTACTTC. This gives the protein CASSSGLAGYYEQYF. V usage is TRBV7-2 and J usage is TRBJ2-7, with 12 bases lining up with TRBD2. V was pared by 4 bases and J by 3 bases, with 4 bases of the junction left unmatched. Per the germline V gene, CDR1 is SGHTA and CDR2 is FQGNSA. The CDR3 is made up of 15 amino acids.

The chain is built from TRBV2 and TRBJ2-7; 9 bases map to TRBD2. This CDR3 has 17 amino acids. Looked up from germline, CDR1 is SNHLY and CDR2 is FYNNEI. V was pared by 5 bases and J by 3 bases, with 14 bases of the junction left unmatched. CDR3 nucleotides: TGTGCCAGCAGTTGGGACAGAGGGACTAGCAGCTACTACGAGCAGTACTTC. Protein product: CASSWDRGTSSYYEQYF.

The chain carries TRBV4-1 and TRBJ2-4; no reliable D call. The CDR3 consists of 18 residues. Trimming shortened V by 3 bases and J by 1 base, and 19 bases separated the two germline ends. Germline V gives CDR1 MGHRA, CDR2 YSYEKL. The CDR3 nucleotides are TGCGCCAGCAGCCAGCCTATGCGGTACTCGGCGGCCAAAAACATTCAGTACTTC. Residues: CASSQPMRYSAAKNIQYF.

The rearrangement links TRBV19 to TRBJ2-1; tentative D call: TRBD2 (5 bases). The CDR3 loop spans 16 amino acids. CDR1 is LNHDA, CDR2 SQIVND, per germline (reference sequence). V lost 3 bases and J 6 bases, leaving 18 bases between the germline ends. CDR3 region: CASSITGGRGGNEQFF. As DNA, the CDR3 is TGTGCCAGTAGTATCACGGGCGGGCGAGGAGGCAATGAGCAGTTCTTC.

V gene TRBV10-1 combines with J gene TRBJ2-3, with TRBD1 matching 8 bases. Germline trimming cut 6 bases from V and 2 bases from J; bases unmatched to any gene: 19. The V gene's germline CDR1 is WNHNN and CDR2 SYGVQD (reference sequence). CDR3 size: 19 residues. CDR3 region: CASRDLRDRSHKITDTQYF. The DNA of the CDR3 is TGCGCCAGCAGGGACTTGAGGGACAGGAGCCACAAAATCACAGATACGCAGTATTTT.

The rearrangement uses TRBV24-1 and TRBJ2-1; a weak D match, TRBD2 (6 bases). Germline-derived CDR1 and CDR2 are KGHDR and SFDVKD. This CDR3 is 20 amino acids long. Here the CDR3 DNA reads TGTGCTACTAACACTGCGAGAGAACCGGGACTTTACGACCTCGGCAATGAGCAGTTCTTC. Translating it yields CATNTAREPGLYDLGNEQFF.

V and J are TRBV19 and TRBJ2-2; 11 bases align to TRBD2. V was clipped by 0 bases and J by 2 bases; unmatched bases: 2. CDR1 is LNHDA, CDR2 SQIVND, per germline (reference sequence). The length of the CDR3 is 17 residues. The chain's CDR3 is CASSIELAGVNTGELFF. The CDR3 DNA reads TGTGCCAGTAGTATAGAACTAGCGGGAGTTAACACCGGGGAGCTGTTTTTT.

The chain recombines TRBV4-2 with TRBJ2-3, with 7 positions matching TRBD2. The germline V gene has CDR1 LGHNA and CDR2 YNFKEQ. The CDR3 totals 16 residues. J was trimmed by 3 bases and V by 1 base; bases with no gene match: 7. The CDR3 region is CASSQVVGSGTDTQYF. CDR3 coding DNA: TGTGCCAGCAGCCAAGTGGTTGGTAGCGGGACAGATACGCAGTATTTT.

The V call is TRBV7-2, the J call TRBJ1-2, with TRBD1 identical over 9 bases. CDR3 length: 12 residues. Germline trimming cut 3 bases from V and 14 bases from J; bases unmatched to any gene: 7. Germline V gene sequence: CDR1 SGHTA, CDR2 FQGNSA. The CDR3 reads CASSFQQGARTF. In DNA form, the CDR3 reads TGTGCCAGCAGCTTCCAACAGGGGGCGCGAACCTTC.

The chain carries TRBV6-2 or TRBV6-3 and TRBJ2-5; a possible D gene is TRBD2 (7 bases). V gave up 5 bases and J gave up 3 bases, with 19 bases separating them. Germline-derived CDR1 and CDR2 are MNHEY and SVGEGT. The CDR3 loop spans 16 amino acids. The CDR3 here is CASSGGAGTLKETQYF. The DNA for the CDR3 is TGTGCCAGCAGTGGGGGGGCCGGGACACTTAAAGAGACCCAGTACTTC.

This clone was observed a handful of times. Here the CDR3 DNA reads TGTGCCATCTTTCAGGCAGAAATGGAAGGCTACACCTTC. Protein sequence: CAIFQAEMEGYTF. The chain combines TRBV10-3 with TRBJ1-2; no reliable D call. CDR1 and CDR2 (germline): ENHRY, SYGVKD. V was pared by 8 bases and J by 8 bases, with 18 bases between. The CDR3 is 13 residues long.

The CDR3 region is CASSGGQPYNEQFF. The DNA of the CDR3 is TGTGCCAGCAGCGGGGGACAGCCTTACAATGAGCAGTTCTTC. J is TRBJ2-1 and V is TRBV7-9, with 7 positions matching TRBD1. J lost 4 bases, V lost 5 bases, and 5 bases had no gene match. CDR3 length: 14 amino acids. CDR1 is SEHNR, CDR2 FQNEAQ, per germline (reference sequence).

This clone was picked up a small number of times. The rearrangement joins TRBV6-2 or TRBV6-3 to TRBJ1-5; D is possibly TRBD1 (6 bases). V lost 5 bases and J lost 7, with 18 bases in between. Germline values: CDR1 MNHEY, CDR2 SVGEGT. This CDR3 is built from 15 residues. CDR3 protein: CASSALQTGKQPQHF. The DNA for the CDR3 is TGTGCCAGCAGTGCCTTACAAACAGGGAAACAGCCCCAGCATTTT.

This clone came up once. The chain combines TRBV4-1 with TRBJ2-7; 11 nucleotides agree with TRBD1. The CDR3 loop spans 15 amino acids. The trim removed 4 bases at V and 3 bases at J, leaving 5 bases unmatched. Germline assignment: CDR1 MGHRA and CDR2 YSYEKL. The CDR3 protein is CASSLGTGGYYEQYF. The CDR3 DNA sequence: TGCGCCAGCAGCCTAGGGACAGGGGGTTACTACGAGCAGTACTTC.

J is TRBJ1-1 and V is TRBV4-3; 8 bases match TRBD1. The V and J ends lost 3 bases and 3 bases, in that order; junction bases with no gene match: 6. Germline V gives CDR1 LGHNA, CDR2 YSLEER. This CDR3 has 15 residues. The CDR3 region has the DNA TGCGCCAGCAGCCAGGGGCAGGGGGCGGACACTGAAGCTTTCTTT. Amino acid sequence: CASSQGQGADTEAFF.

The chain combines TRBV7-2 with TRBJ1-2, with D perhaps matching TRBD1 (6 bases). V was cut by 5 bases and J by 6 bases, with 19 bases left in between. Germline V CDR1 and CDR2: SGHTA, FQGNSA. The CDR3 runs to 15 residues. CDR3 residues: CASSRIWGQGHGYTF. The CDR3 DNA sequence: TGTGCCAGCAGCCGTATCTGGGGGCAGGGACATGGCTACACCTTC.